A selection of T cell receptor beta chains follows, all from one sample in a study of cytomegalovirus exposure and HLA in healthy donors. TCRdb's table, derived via immunoSEQ multiplex PCR, lists solely in-frame clones and lacks some. The sample records about 160,000 clones, roughly 87% being singletons. The sequencing sample was made of PBMCs. These receptor sequences come from a man aged 50-60 years in good health and CMV-seropositive. The CDR3 runs from the conserved cysteine through the conserved F or W. Each record gives: D gene, V gene, J gene, clone size, CDR3 DNA, CDR3 protein. A D gene is named only where the DNA matches it firmly. Size values are once, few and many counts, or a class for expanded clones, and some rows have none.

D gene: TRBD2
V gene: TRBV11-2
J gene: TRBJ2-7
clone size: .
CDR3 DNA: TGTGCCAGCATCCATAGCGGGAGGGCCGGCGAGCAGTACTTC
CDR3 protein: CASIHSGRAGEQYF

D gene: .
V gene: TRBV18
J gene: TRBJ2-3
clone size: .
CDR3 DNA: TGTGCCAGCTCACCCCTTGTCAGAGATACGCAGTATTTT
CDR3 protein: CASSPLVRDTQYF

D gene: TRBD1
V gene: TRBV28
J gene: TRBJ1-4
clone size: .
CDR3 DNA: TGTGCCAGCAGTTTCGGACAGGGGGCTAAGGAAAAACTGTTTTTT
CDR3 protein: CASSFGQGAKEKLFF

D gene: TRBD1
V gene: TRBV5-5
J gene: TRBJ1-2
clone size: .
CDR3 DNA: TGTGCCAGCAGCCCTACAGGGGACCCCTATGGCTACACCTTC
CDR3 protein: CASSPTGDPYGYTF

D gene: TRBD1
V gene: TRBV13
J gene: TRBJ2-7
clone size: .
CDR3 DNA: TGTGCCAGCAGCGCCGGGACAGCCCCCTACGAGCAGTACTTC
CDR3 protein: CASSAGTAPYEQYF

D gene: .
V gene: TRBV28
J gene: TRBJ2-3
clone size: .
CDR3 DNA: TGTGCCAGCAGCCGAGACAATACGCAGTATTTT
CDR3 protein: CASSRDNTQYF

D gene: TRBD1
V gene: TRBV6-5
J gene: TRBJ2-7
clone size: .
CDR3 DNA: TGTGCCAGCAGTTCCCCGGGACAGGGGGCGGCCGAGCAGTACTTC
CDR3 protein: CASSSPGQGAAEQYF

D gene: .
V gene: TRBV10-3
J gene: TRBJ1-2
clone size: .
CDR3 DNA: TGTGCCATCAGGAAGGACACTACTAACTATGGCTACACCTTC
CDR3 protein: CAIRKDTTNYGYTF

D gene: .
V gene: TRBV6-1
J gene: TRBJ1-1
clone size: .
CDR3 DNA: TGTGCCAGCAGCAACAATATGAACACTGAAGCTTTCTTT
CDR3 protein: CASSNNMNTEAFF

D gene: .
V gene: TRBV27
J gene: TRBJ2-5
clone size: .
CDR3 DNA: TGTGCCAGCAGTTTACAGCGCCGCGCACAACAAGAGACCCAGTACTTC
CDR3 protein: CASSLQRRAQQETQYF

D gene: .
V gene: TRBV19
J gene: TRBJ1-2
clone size: .
CDR3 DNA: TGTGCCAGTAGGCAAGGCGGGGGCTACTATGGCTACACCTTC
CDR3 protein: CASRQGGGYYGYTF

D gene: TRBD2
V gene: TRBV9
J gene: TRBJ2-5
clone size: .
CDR3 DNA: TGTGCCAGCAGCGCCCAAACCGGGACTAGACGCGAGACCCAGTACTTC
CDR3 protein: CASSAQTGTRRETQYF

D gene: TRBD2
V gene: TRBV27
J gene: TRBJ2-7
clone size: .
CDR3 DNA: TGTGCCAGCAGACAGAGCGGGGTTGTAGTAATTCGCGAGCAGTACTTC
CDR3 protein: CASRQSGVVVIREQYF

D gene: .
V gene: TRBV28
J gene: TRBJ2-2
clone size: .
CDR3 DNA: TGTGCCAGCAGGCAGGGTGGGAACACCGGGGAGCTGTTTTTT
CDR3 protein: CASRQGGNTGELFF

D gene: TRBD2
V gene: TRBV9
J gene: TRBJ2-1
clone size: .
CDR3 DNA: TGTGCCAGCAGCCCCCCCGGGGGCGGGGGGCTCAACTACAATGAGCAGTTCTTC
CDR3 protein: CASSPPGGGGLNYNEQFF

D gene: TRBD1
V gene: TRBV7-2
J gene: TRBJ1-5
clone size: .
CDR3 DNA: TGTGCCAGCAGCTTAGGGACAGGGGGCGGTCAGCCCCAGCATTTT
CDR3 protein: CASSLGTGGGQPQHF

D gene: TRBD2
V gene: TRBV28
J gene: TRBJ2-7
clone size: .
CDR3 DNA: TGTGCCAGCAGTGGACTAGCGGGAGGAAACTCCTACGAGCAGTACTTC
CDR3 protein: CASSGLAGGNSYEQYF

D gene: TRBD2
V gene: TRBV5-1
J gene: TRBJ2-5
clone size: .
CDR3 DNA: TGCGCCAGCAGCTCACTCCTAGCGGGGCCGGCGATACAAGAGACCCAGTACTTC
CDR3 protein: CASSSLLAGPAIQETQYF

D gene: .
V gene: TRBV5-1
J gene: TRBJ1-1
clone size: .
CDR3 DNA: TGCGCCAGCAGCTTTAACAAGAACACTGAAGCTTTCTTT
CDR3 protein: CASSFNKNTEAFF

D gene: .
V gene: TRBV27
J gene: TRBJ1-4
clone size: .
CDR3 DNA: TGTGCCAGCAGTAAAACAGGGTCCTACCAAGAAAAACTGTTTTTT
CDR3 protein: CASSKTGSYQEKLFF

D gene: .
V gene: TRBV5-1
J gene: TRBJ1-2
clone size: .
CDR3 DNA: TGCGCCAGCAGCCCTCCTTGGACAGAGATTAACTATGGCTACACCTTC
CDR3 protein: CASSPPWTEINYGYTF

D gene: TRBD1
V gene: TRBV4-3
J gene: TRBJ1-4
clone size: once
CDR3 DNA: TGCGCCAGCAGCCTACAGGGGGCTAATGAAAAACTGTTTTTT
CDR3 protein: CASSLQGANEKLFF

D gene: .
V gene: TRBV5-3
J gene: TRBJ2-7
clone size: .
CDR3 DNA: TGTGCCAGAAGCCAAAGGGACTCATCCTACGAGCAGTACTTC
CDR3 protein: CARSQRDSSYEQYF

D gene: TRBD1
V gene: TRBV6-4
J gene: TRBJ2-3
clone size: .
CDR3 DNA: TGTGCCAGCAGTGTCGGGACAGGGCGGACAGATACGCAGTATTTT
CDR3 protein: CASSVGTGRTDTQYF

D gene: TRBD1
V gene: TRBV2
J gene: TRBJ1-2
clone size: .
CDR3 DNA: TGTGCCAGCAGACCAGACAGGGGGTCTGGCTATGGCTACACCTTC
CDR3 protein: CASRPDRGSGYGYTF

D gene: TRBD1
V gene: TRBV28
J gene: TRBJ2-6
clone size: .
CDR3 DNA: TGTGCCAGCAGTGAAACAGGGGACGCTGGGGCCAACGTCCTGACTTTC
CDR3 protein: CASSETGDAGANVLTF

D gene: TRBD2
V gene: TRBV4-3
J gene: TRBJ2-5
clone size: few
CDR3 DNA: TGCGCCAGCAGCCTATCGGGGGGTCCAGAGACCCAGTACTTC
CDR3 protein: CASSLSGGPETQYF

D gene: .
V gene: TRBV12-5
J gene: TRBJ2-1
clone size: few
CDR3 DNA: TGTGCTAGTGTCACTAGAGGGAGAGGGGGGGGGATGGATGAGCAGTTCTTC
CDR3 protein: CASVTRGRGGGMDEQFF

D gene: TRBD1
V gene: TRBV19
J gene: TRBJ2-7
clone size: .
CDR3 DNA: TGTGCCAGTAGTCCCGGTGGGACAGGGTTAGGCGAGCAGTACTTC
CDR3 protein: CASSPGGTGLGEQYF

D gene: TRBD1
V gene: TRBV19
J gene: TRBJ1-5
clone size: .
CDR3 DNA: TGTGCCAGTAGTATTTCGACAGGGGGCACGAGCAATCAGCCCCAGCATTTT
CDR3 protein: CASSISTGGTSNQPQHF

D gene: .
V gene: TRBV6-5
J gene: TRBJ1-2
clone size: once
CDR3 DNA: TGTGCCAGCAGTTCCCTCGGTATTACTAACTATGGCTACACCTTC
CDR3 protein: CASSSLGITNYGYTF

D gene: TRBD2
V gene: TRBV7-2
J gene: TRBJ2-1
clone size: .
CDR3 DNA: TGTGCCAGCAGCGTACGGGGGGGCGGTCTGTATGAGCAGTTCTTC
CDR3 protein: CASSVRGGGLYEQFF

D gene: TRBD1
V gene: TRBV6-5
J gene: TRBJ1-5
clone size: .
CDR3 DNA: TGTGCCAGCAGTGAGGGGACAGGGGGTCAGCCCCAGCATTTT
CDR3 protein: CASSEGTGGQPQHF

D gene: .
V gene: TRBV15
J gene: TRBJ2-2
clone size: .
CDR3 DNA: TGTGCCACGGGGTTGGACAGAGACACCGGGGAGCTGTTTTTT
CDR3 protein: CATGLDRDTGELFF

D gene: .
V gene: TRBV7-3
J gene: TRBJ2-7
clone size: few
CDR3 DNA: TGTGCCAGCAGCTTACAGGGGGGCTACGAGCAGTACTTC
CDR3 protein: CASSLQGGYEQYF

D gene: TRBD1
V gene: TRBV5-1
J gene: TRBJ2-5
clone size: .
CDR3 DNA: TGCGCCAGCAGCTTCGGACAGGGTTTTGGGGAGACCCAGTACTTC
CDR3 protein: CASSFGQGFGETQYF

D gene: .
V gene: TRBV10-3
J gene: TRBJ2-7
clone size: .
CDR3 DNA: TGTGCCATCAGTGATCTGGGGGGCTACGAGCAGTACTTC
CDR3 protein: CAISDLGGYEQYF

D gene: TRBD1
V gene: TRBV5-1
J gene: TRBJ2-5
clone size: .
CDR3 DNA: TGCGCCAGCAGCTTGGGACGGGGAGAGGGGGCTCGAGAGACCCAGTACTTC
CDR3 protein: CASSLGRGEGARETQYF

D gene: .
V gene: TRBV7-8
J gene: TRBJ2-5
clone size: .
CDR3 DNA: TGTGCCAGCAGCCCAATTACAGGGGAGGAAAAGACCCAGTACTTC
CDR3 protein: CASSPITGEEKTQYF

D gene: .
V gene: TRBV6-6
J gene: TRBJ2-5
clone size: .
CDR3 DNA: TGTGCCAGCAGTTACCACGACAGGAGGGAGACCCAGTACTTC
CDR3 protein: CASSYHDRRETQYF

D gene: .
V gene: TRBV5-1
J gene: TRBJ2-1
clone size: .
CDR3 DNA: TGCGCCAGCAGCTTGGAGATTACAGCCAATGAGCAGTTCTTC
CDR3 protein: CASSLEITANEQFF

D gene: .
V gene: TRBV15
J gene: TRBJ2-2
clone size: once
CDR3 DNA: TGTGCCACCAGCAGAGATGGTTTGCTAGCCGGGGAGCTGTTTTTT
CDR3 protein: CATSRDGLLAGELFF

D gene: TRBD1
V gene: TRBV10-3
J gene: TRBJ1-1
clone size: .
CDR3 DNA: TGTGCCATCAGTGACTCCGGGACAGGGTACACTGAAGCTTTCTTT
CDR3 protein: CAISDSGTGYTEAFF

D gene: TRBD1
V gene: TRBV2
J gene: TRBJ2-7
clone size: .
CDR3 DNA: TGTGCCATCCGGGACAGGGGAGACGAGCAGTACTTC
CDR3 protein: CAIRDRGDEQYF

D gene: .
V gene: TRBV6-1
J gene: TRBJ1-2
clone size: few
CDR3 DNA: TGTGCCAGCAGGATTGGGACGGGACTGTACTATGGCTACACCTTC
CDR3 protein: CASRIGTGLYYGYTF

D gene: .
V gene: TRBV28
J gene: TRBJ1-4
clone size: .
CDR3 DNA: TGTGCCAGCAGTTTCCGGACAAGGGTCGAAGAAAAACTGTTTTTT
CDR3 protein: CASSFRTRVEEKLFF

D gene: TRBD2
V gene: TRBV7-2
J gene: TRBJ2-5
clone size: .
CDR3 DNA: TGTGCCAGCCGCCGTGGTAGCGGGGGTCGAGAGACCCAGTACTTC
CDR3 protein: CASRRGSGGRETQYF

D gene: TRBD1
V gene: TRBV10-3
J gene: TRBJ1-1
clone size: .
CDR3 DNA: TGTGCCATCAGTGACCCCAACAGGGGGAGCACTGAAGCTTTCTTT
CDR3 protein: CAISDPNRGSTEAFF

D gene: TRBD1
V gene: TRBV5-6
J gene: TRBJ2-7
clone size: .
CDR3 DNA: TGTGCCAGCAGCTTGGGGCCCCGACCGGGACAGGGTACCGAGCAGTACTTC
CDR3 protein: CASSLGPRPGQGTEQYF

D gene: TRBD2
V gene: TRBV10-3
J gene: TRBJ2-2
clone size: .
CDR3 DNA: TGTGCCACCCGGACTAGCGGGAGATATAACACCGGGGAGCTGTTTTTT
CDR3 protein: CATRTSGRYNTGELFF

D gene: .
V gene: TRBV6-1
J gene: TRBJ1-3
clone size: .
CDR3 DNA: TGTGCCAGCAGTGCCTACTCTGGAAACACCATATATTTT
CDR3 protein: CASSAYSGNTIYF

D gene: .
V gene: TRBV7-9
J gene: TRBJ2-2
clone size: .
CDR3 DNA: .
CDR3 protein: CASSPSGGRRAGELFF

D gene: .
V gene: TRBV4-2
J gene: TRBJ2-6
clone size: .
CDR3 DNA: TGTGCCAGCAGCCAGACCAGGGGCCCTGGGGCCAACGTCCTGACTTTC
CDR3 protein: CASSQTRGPGANVLTF

D gene: .
V gene: TRBV30
J gene: TRBJ1-2
clone size: .
CDR3 DNA: TGTGCCTGGAGTGTATCAGGGAATGGCTACACCTTC
CDR3 protein: CAWSVSGNGYTF

D gene: .
V gene: TRBV9
J gene: TRBJ1-3
clone size: .
CDR3 DNA: TGTGCCAGCAGCGCCTCCAGGTACTCTGGAAACACCATATATTTT
CDR3 protein: CASSASRYSGNTIYF